The 22 T cell receptor beta chains reported below all come from one sample, sequenced in a study of shared clonotypes between healthy human individuals. Naive CD8 cells, CD45RO-negative and positively selected for CCR7, excluded terminally differentiated effector memory CD45RA+ cells. Clones were sequenced by immunoSEQ multiplex PCR, and TCRdb holds only the in-frame ones, with some missing. The sample carries hundreds of thousands of clones, roughly 96% recorded once. Sample: naive CD8+ T cells sorted from blood. The source is a woman in her 30s in good health.

The chain uses TRBV4-2 and TRBJ2-6; 7 nucleotides line up with TRBD2. Unmatched junction bases numbered 0, after V lost 1 base and J lost 0 bases. Germline CDR1 LGHNA, CDR2 YNFKEQ. This CDR3 comprises 16 residues. CDR3 protein: CASSQGEGSGANVLTF. For the CDR3, the DNA is TGTGCCAGCAGCCAAGGGGAGGGCTCTGGGGCCAACGTCCTGACTTTC.

As for this clone: The same CDR3 is also encoded by other DNA sequences in this sample. The chain employs TRBV27 and TRBJ1-5; D not resolved. The germline V gene has CDR1 MNHEY and CDR2 SMNVEV (reference sequence). V shed 2 bases and J shed 4 bases, with 6 bases lying between them. The CDR3 extends over 13 amino acids. The CDR3: CASSLAGNQPQHF. The CDR3, as DNA: TGTGCCAGCAGTTTAGCAGGTAATCAGCCCCAGCATTTT.

The chain is built from TRBV6-5 and TRBJ2-7, with TRBD2 identical over 8 bases. The CDR3 has 15 residues. After removal of 6 bases from V and 7 bases from J, the junction contained 14 bases not matched to a gene. Germline V lookup: CDR1 MNHEY, CDR2 SVGAGI. The CDR3 here is CASRKGLVDLYEQYF. CDR3 nucleotide sequence: TGTGCCAGCAGAAAGGGACTAGTGGATCTCTATGAGCAGTACTTC.

V usage is TRBV29-1 and J usage is TRBJ1-1; unclear D gene. The CDR3 runs to 14 residues. V was clipped by 0 bases and J by 5 bases, with 13 bases between them. CDR1 is SQVTM, CDR2 ANQGSEA, per germline. CDR3: CSVEDGRLGTEAFF. DNA of the CDR3: TGCAGCGTTGAAGATGGGCGTTTAGGGACTGAAGCTTTCTTT.

The rearrangement uses TRBV9 and TRBJ2-1; 7 bases match TRBD2. The V gene end was trimmed by 2 bases and the J gene end by 4 bases; junction bases not matched to a gene: 6. This CDR3 is built from 15 residues. From germline, CDR1 is SGDLS and CDR2 YYNGEE. The CDR3 DNA reads as TGTGCCAGCAGCGTGGCGCGGGAGCTTTACAATGAGCAGTTCTTC. This gives the protein CASSVARELYNEQFF.

The rearrangement uses TRBV19 and TRBJ1-1; D gene uncertain. CDR3 size: 10 residues. Germline V CDR1 and CDR2: LNHDA, SQIVND (reference sequence). Trimming left V 10 bases short and J 4 bases short, with 7 bases between. CDR3 in amino acids: CATESTEAFF. The CDR3 DNA sequence: TGTGCCACTGAGAGCACTGAAGCTTTCTTT.

CDR3 in DNA: TGTGCCAGTAGACGTGGACAGGGGGGAACTGAAGCTTTCTTT. This gives the protein CASRRGQGGTEAFF. The gene calls are TRBV19 and TRBJ1-1; 10 bases map to TRBD1. The J segment lost 5 bases and the V segment lost 6 bases, leaving 6 bases of the junction unmatched. The CDR3 totals 14 residues. Germline V gene sequence: CDR1 LNHDA, CDR2 SQIVND (reference sequence).

The CDR3 DNA reads TGTGCCAGCAGTGAAGCTTTTCCTCCGGGAAAAAGCTCCTATAATTCACCCCTCCACTTT. Its translation is CASSEAFPPGKSSYNSPLHF. The rearrangement links TRBV6-1 to TRBJ1-6; D not certain. The germline CDR1 and CDR2 sequences are MNHNS and SASEGT. With 0 bases removed from V and 0 bases from J, the gap between germline ends came to 18 bases. The CDR3 sequence is 20 residues long.

The chain couples TRBV7-2 to TRBJ2-3; D is unclear. Trimming cost V 1 base and J 6 bases, with 11 bases left between them. CDR1 SGHTA and CDR2 FQGNSA come from the germline V gene. This CDR3 has 14 residues. CDR3 region: CASSLVTTADTQYF. The DNA for the CDR3 is TGTGCCAGCAGCTTAGTAACGACTGCCGATACGCAGTATTTT.

On this clone: The identical CDR3 is also encoded by other nucleotide sequences in the sample. The chain joins TRBV5-1 to TRBJ1-2; TRBD1 agrees at 8 bases. The CDR3 length is 13 residues. V gave up 0 bases and J gave up 8 bases; unmatched junction bases: 3. Germline V CDR1 and CDR2: SGHRS, YFSETQ. CDR3 residues: CASSLGTGLGYTF. The CDR3 DNA reads as TGCGCCAGCAGCTTGGGGACAGGGTTAGGCTACACCTTC.

The V and J genes are TRBV7-2 and TRBJ2-7; D is ambiguous. From germline, CDR1 is SGHTA and CDR2 FQGNSA. This CDR3 contains 13 residues. V lost 5 bases, J lost 2 bases, and 10 bases lay in between. CDR3 amino acids: CASSAYTAYEQYF. Written as DNA, the CDR3 is TGTGCCAGCAGCGCGTACACAGCCTACGAGCAGTACTTC.

The chain combines TRBV6-5 with TRBJ2-7; a possible D gene is TRBD2 (5 bases). Germline V lookup: CDR1 MNHEY, CDR2 SVGAGI. The CDR3 runs to 15 residues. Trimming pared 6 bases from V and 4 bases from J, leaving 19 bases between. Here the CDR3 reads CASRRGGENLYEQYF. The CDR3 nucleotides read TGTGCCAGCAGAAGAGGAGGCGAGAACCTTTACGAGCAGTACTTC.

The gene calls are TRBV5-1 and TRBJ2-7; D unresolved. The CDR3 sequence is 14 residues long. The germline V gene encodes CDR1 SGHRS and CDR2 YFSETQ. V lost 4 bases and J lost 3, with 14 bases in between. For the CDR3, the DNA is TGCGCCAGCAGCCAGGACCTCATCAGCTACGAGCAGTACTTC. It specifies CASSQDLISYEQYF.

The rearrangement uses TRBV13 and TRBJ2-1, with a possible D match to TRBD2 (5 bases). Germline CDR1 PRHDT, CDR2 FYEKMQ (reference sequence). Trimming cost V 5 bases and J 5 bases, with 10 bases left between them. The CDR3 has 13 residues. The CDR3 nucleotides are TGTGCCAGCAGCCCGTATAGCGACAATGAGCAGTTCTTC. This codes for CASSPYSDNEQFF. Drawing the rest from reference TRBV13 and TRBJ2-1, the complete variable domain is AAGVIQSPRHLIKEKRETATLKCYPIPRHDTVYWYQQGPGQDPQFLISFYEKMQSDKGSIPDRFSAQQFSDYHSELNMSSLELGDSALYFCASSPYSDNEQFFGPGTRLTVL.

The V gene is TRBV28, the J gene TRBJ2-1, with D perhaps TRBD2 (6 bases). The CDR3 runs 15 residues. CDR1 is MDHEN and CDR2 is SYDVKM in the germline V gene. Deletions cut 6 bases from V and 6 bases from J, with 18 bases between. DNA of the CDR3: TGTGCCAGCAGCCACGGGCTAGCGTCCCTCAATGAGCAGTTCTTC. This encodes CASSHGLASLNEQFF.

In this sample, this clone turned up a few times. The J gene is TRBJ1-1, the V gene TRBV27, with a possible D match to TRBD1 (6 bases). V was cut by 6 bases and J by 4 bases, with 9 bases left in between. Germline CDR1 and CDR2: MNHEY and SMNVEV (reference sequence). The CDR3 consists of 12 residues. The CDR3 spells CASRTGLTEAFF. The CDR3 region has the DNA TGTGCCAGCAGAACAGGGCTCACTGAAGCTTTCTTT.

This clone was seen just once. The chain has TRBV21-1 and TRBJ2-5; the table assigns TRBD2, which was not confirmed against the DNA. The better agreement between TRBJ2-7 and the DNA end casts doubt on the J call. TRBV21-1 is noted as a pseudogene. The CDR3 is made up of 16 amino acids. CDR3 nucleotides: TGTGCCAGCGATCGCCTGCACAGAAGCGGCTACTACGAGCAGTACTTC. It specifies CASDRLHRSGYYEQYF.

CDR3 DNA: TGTGCTAGTGGTTTGGCTCAACAGGGTGTGAACACTGAAGCTTTCTTT. Translation: CASGLAQQGVNTEAFF. The chain couples TRBV12-5 to TRBJ1-1; a possible D gene is TRBD1 (6 bases). CDR3 length: 16 residues. V lost 1 base to trimming and J lost 0 bases, with 12 bases between them. In germline, CDR1 is LGHNT, CDR2 FRNRAP.

The genes are TRBV6-5 and TRBJ1-5; TRBD1 is a possible D gene (5 bases). Germline V gives CDR1 MNHEY, CDR2 SVGAGI. The CDR3 sequence is 13 residues long. V was pared by 6 bases and J by 1 base, with 7 bases between. The CDR3 spells CASRRDSNQPQHF. The CDR3 DNA follows: TGTGCCAGCAGGAGGGACAGCAATCAGCCCCAGCATTTT.

This chain links TRBV5-1 with TRBJ2-1, with D perhaps being TRBD1 or TRBD2 (5 bases each). The germline CDR1 and CDR2 sequences are SGHRS and YFSETQ. This CDR3 contains 15 residues. The V end lost 4 bases, the J end lost 2 bases, and 13 bases lay between the germline ends. The CDR3, as DNA: TGCGCCAGCAGCCCGATGGGGGAGCCCTACAATGAGCAGTTCTTC. Amino acid sequence: CASSPMGEPYNEQFF.

The chain carries TRBV4-1 and TRBJ2-7; 11 bases agree with TRBD2. Germline lookup yields CDR1 MGHRA and CDR2 YSYEKL. V lost 0 bases to trimming and J lost 3 bases; unmatched junction nucleotides: 4. This CDR3 is built from 16 residues. CDR3 coding DNA: TGCGCCAGCAGCCAAGAGACTAGCGGGGCCTACTACGAGCAGTACTTC. Translated: CASSQETSGAYYEQYF.

The V gene is TRBV6-1, the J gene TRBJ2-7, with D maybe TRBD2 (6 bases). CDR1 MNHNS and CDR2 SASEGT come from the germline V gene. This CDR3 spans 15 amino acids. V was cut by 2 bases and J by 4 bases, with 15 bases left in between. Here the CDR3 reads CASSESGTGSYEQYF. Here the CDR3 DNA reads TGTGCCAGCAGTGAAAGTGGGACTGGAAGTTACGAGCAGTACTTC.